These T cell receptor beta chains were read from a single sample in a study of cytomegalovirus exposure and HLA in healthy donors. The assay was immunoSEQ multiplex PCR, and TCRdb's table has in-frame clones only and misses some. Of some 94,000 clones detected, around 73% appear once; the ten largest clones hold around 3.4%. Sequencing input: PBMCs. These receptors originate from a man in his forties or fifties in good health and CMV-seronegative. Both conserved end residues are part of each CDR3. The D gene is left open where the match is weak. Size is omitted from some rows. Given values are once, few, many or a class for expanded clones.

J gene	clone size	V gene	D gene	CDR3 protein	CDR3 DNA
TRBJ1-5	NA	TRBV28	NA	CASSLLQALGHQPQHF	TGTGCCAGCAGTCTACTGCAGGCTCTGGGGCATCAGCCCCAGCATTTT
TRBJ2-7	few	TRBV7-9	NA	CASSFSQGGLDEQYF	TGTGCCAGCAGCTTCAGTCAGGGGGGCCTCGACGAGCAGTACTTC
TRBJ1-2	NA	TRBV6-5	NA	CASSYGSEYSGPRTF	TGTGCCAGCAGTTACGGGTCCGAGTACAGCGGTCCGCGCACCTTC
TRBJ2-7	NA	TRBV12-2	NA	CASRRRTGLLLWEQYF	TGTGCAAGTCGCCGTCGAACAGGGTTATTACTGTGGGAGCAGTACTTC
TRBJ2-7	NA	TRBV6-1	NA	CANGLSYAQYF	TGTGCCAATGGACTGTCCTACGCGCAGTACTTC
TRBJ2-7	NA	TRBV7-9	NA	CASSLVETGFYEQYF	TGTGCCAGCAGCCTTGTGGAGACGGGGTTCTACGAGCAGTACTTC
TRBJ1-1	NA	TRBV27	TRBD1	CASRHPKQGSQTEAFF	TGTGCCAGCAGACACCCAAAACAGGGGTCTCAAACTGAAGCTTTCTTT
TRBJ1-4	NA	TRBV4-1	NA	CASSQPGSYEKLFF	TGCGCCAGCAGCCAACCGGGGAGTTATGAAAAACTGTTTTTT
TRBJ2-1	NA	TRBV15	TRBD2	CATSRDPPDISGSSYNEQFF	TGTGCCACCAGCAGAGACCCCCCCGATATTAGCGGGAGCTCCTACAATGAGCAGTTCTTC
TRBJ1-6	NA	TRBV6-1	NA	CASSPGGGRNSPLHF	TGTGCCAGCAGCCCCGGCGGGGGGAGGAATTCACCCCTCCACTTT
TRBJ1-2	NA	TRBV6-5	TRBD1	CASKGQGLGYTF	TGTGCCAGCAAAGGACAGGGACTCGGCTACACCTTC
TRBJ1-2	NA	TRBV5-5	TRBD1	CASSSTGEGGYTF	TGTGCCAGCAGCTCGACAGGGGAGGGTGGCTACACCTTC
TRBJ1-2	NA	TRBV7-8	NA	CASSPGGEHGYTF	TGTGCCAGCAGCCCAGGAGGGGAACATGGCTACACCTTC